The TCR beta chain under discussion was sequenced for a study of T-cell memory formation after mild COVID-19 (dated by TCRdb to the early 2020s). Describing the broader study: TCR sequence clusters from the two donors were largely donor specific. The cohort comprised two young, previously healthy adult volunteers, one female and one male. Longitudinal TCRalpha and TCRbeta repertoire sequencing tracked T-cell clones expanding and contracting after mild COVID-19 in a couple of donors.

Instrument on record: Illumina NovaSeq 6000. TCRalpha and TCRbeta cDNA libraries were built by 5'RACE with constant-segment primers, adding sample barcodes and unique molecular identifiers. RNA was extracted from every sample with Trizol reagent. The libraries were amplified in two PCR steps, and the second step added a second sample barcode and Illumina TruSeq adapters. The libraries were sequenced on an Illumina NovaSeq using 2 x 150 bp paired-end reads. Regarding the original processing steps: Reads were demultiplexed and collapsed into UMI-guided consensus sequences with migec v1.2.7. Using mixcr v2.1.11, UMI consensuses were aligned to TRA and TRB V and J templates and then assembled into clonotypes. A clonotype was counted as expanded or contracted only if both edgeR and NoisET called the change significant, with noise models trained on biological replicates. For edgeR calls, the thresholds were a false discovery rate-adjusted p below 0.01 and a log2 fold-change of 1. As an exploratory analysis of dynamics, max-normalized trajectories of the 1000 most abundant clonotypes were examined by PCA with hierarchical clustering. Separately sequenced CD4+ and CD8+ repertoires were used to assign a CD4 or CD8 phenotype to each responding clone. The public reads were reanalyzed by TCRdb: fastp trimming at Q25, MiXCR alignment, in-frame beta chains only. Identical CDR3 protein sequences are pooled into one entry, listed with their most common genes and DNA. V and J calls and clone size were set by TCRdb, not the authors. The sample contains 150,000 to 200,000 distinct CDR3 sequences, roughly 20% of them found a single time. Roughly 4% of the sample is taken by the ten largest.

Deletion took 1 base off V and 2 bases off J, with a span of 11 bases between the germline ends. The CDR3 holds 15 amino acids from the cysteine to the phenylalanine. Only the CDR3 portion is preserved as DNA: 45 bases, with reading frame beginning at the first base. CDR1 and CDR2 are drawn from the germline V gene (reference sequence): SEHNR, FQNEAQ. Ficoll-Paque density gradient centrifugation was used to isolate PBMCs. The paper as a whole reports these results and caveats: SARS-CoV-2 specificity of the second-wave clones peaking on day 37 was not confirmed. Clones contracting from day 15 to 85 had balanced CD4/CD8 phenotypes, while a second wave expanding from day 15 to 37 was biased towards CD4+. Some responding clones were found in pre-infection memory, which suggests that pre-existing cross-reactive memory T cells took part in the SARS-CoV-2 response. Contracting CD4+ clones were found mainly in CM and EM memory subsets, while CD8+ clones were enriched in EMRA. The study included only a couple of mild cases, and larger cohorts that include severe cases with pre-infection samples were judged to be necessary.

Only a few counts were recorded for this clonotype. Its antigen remains unidentified. No much larger clone is present one base from it, and per-base qualities are unavailable. Sequenced: PBMCs or a T cell subset sorted from them (not recorded which). The sequence was obtained from a man between 18 and 35 years old who had mild COVID-19 (a few samples of this study predate the infection). The sample titles of this study are shuffled in the database, so cell type and time point are left out; the donor was told from shared clones. The V gene is TRBV7-9 and the J gene is TRBJ1-2; a confident D gene designation cannot be given. At the DNA level, the sequence is TGTGCCAGCAGCTTAGACACTTTTAGCAACTATGGCTACACCTTC. It codes for CASSLDTFSNYGYTF.